The subject of this entry is one T cell receptor beta chain. Antigen specificity is unknown. Some clones are missing from TCRdb's copy, which holds only in-frame ones; the method was immunoSEQ multiplex PCR. The sample has 50,000 to 65,000 clones, roughly 90% seen once; the top ten hold 13% to 15%. The data stem from a study of T cell responses to AZD1222 COVID-19 vaccine. Study-level points and caveats: Spike was spanned by vaccine-associated CD4 TCRs, with dominance at 160-218 and 743-854. Two doses of AZD1222 preceded a rise in Spike-specific TCR breadth and depth. White British donors predominated, females outnumbered males, and clonal diversity was possibly underestimated. Repertoires were obtained only post-peak T cell response.

This CDR3 is 12 amino acids long. Trimming removed 6 bases at V and 8 bases at J, with 14 bases between. The germline V gene encodes CDR1 SGHTS and CDR2 YDEGEE. The chain combines TRBV5-8 with TRBJ1-2; D is possibly TRBD1 (6 bases). Sequenced material: peripheral blood, taken 28 days after the second AZD1222 dose. The receptor was isolated from an adult who received the AZD1222 COVID-19 vaccine. CDR3 amino acids: CASTLGGRGYTF. The CDR3 DNA is TGTGCCAGCACCCTGGGGGGGCGCGGCTACACCTTC.